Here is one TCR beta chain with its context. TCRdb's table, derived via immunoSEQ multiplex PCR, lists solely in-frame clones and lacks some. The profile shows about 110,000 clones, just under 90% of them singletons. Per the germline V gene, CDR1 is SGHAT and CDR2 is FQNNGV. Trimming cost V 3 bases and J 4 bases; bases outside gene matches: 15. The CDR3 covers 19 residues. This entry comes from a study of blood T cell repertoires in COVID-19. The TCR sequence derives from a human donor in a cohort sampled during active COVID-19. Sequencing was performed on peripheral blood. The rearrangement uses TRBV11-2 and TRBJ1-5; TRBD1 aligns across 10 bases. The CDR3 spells CASSLGTGVWGDQNQPQHF. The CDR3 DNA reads TGTGCCAGCAGCTTGGGGACAGGGGTGTGGGGGGACCAAAATCAGCCCCAGCATTTT.